This T cell receptor (beta chain) is drawn from a study of identical twins. To note about this clonotype: What it binds is unknown. At one of its ends the junction is not consistent with the germline gene, which may arise from a read error.

One entry per CDR3 protein, called by TCRdb with MiXCR from the 5' RACE reads. Among 400,000 to 550,000 distinct CDR3 sequences, 14% were seen once, and the ten largest hold about 0.94%. Study findings and constraints: A lower insertion count was a feature of abundant cord blood beta clonotypes, with no such feature in memory repertoires.

This sample was also put to use in a study of yellow fever vaccine responses in identical twins.

This clonotype was sampled from a woman between 18 and 30 years old in good health. The specimen was CD4+ T cells sorted from blood.

The CDR3 is CASSFASGSETQYF. In DNA, the CDR3 is TGTGCTAGCAGCTTTGCTAGCGGGAGTGAGACCCAGTACTTC. This chain joins TRBV7-7 and TRBJ2-5; 10 bases are shared with TRBD2. Germline lookup yields CDR1 SSHAT and CDR2 FNYEAQ (reference sequence). The CDR3 is made up of 14 amino acids.